This T cell receptor beta chain is from a study of CD8 T cells in Susac syndrome. Study-wide findings and caveats: The authors acknowledged that their TCR sequencing and HLA analysis involved a relatively small number of individuals.

CDR1 is MNHEY and CDR2 is SVGAGI in the germline V gene. The V gene end was trimmed by 5 bases and the J gene end by 10 bases; junction bases not matched to a gene: 15. The CDR3 totals 15 residues. From blood CD8+ and CD4+ T cells, TCR beta sequences were generated. The multiple sclerosis controls were treatment-naive patients, and their relapsing-remitting disease was stable or active. The RNA input was roughly 0.45 to 1 ug, and it was reverse transcribed with random hexamers. Amplification of TCR beta CDR3 across 54 Vbeta and 13 Jbeta was performed with immunoSEQ multiplex PCR. A single record per CDR3 protein comes from TCRdb applying MiXCR to the immunoSEQ multiplex PCR reads. The sample includes fewer than 350,000 distinct CDR3 sequences, approximately 89% of them seen just once. Worth noting for this clonotype: What it recognizes is unknown.

The chain employs TRBV6-5 and TRBJ1-1; the match to TRBD1 covers 8 bases. This TCR was recovered from a human donor with multiple sclerosis. Sample: CD8+ T cells from PBMCs. CDR3 amino acids: CASSNRGIWPFAAFF. CDR3 in DNA: TGTGCCAGCAGTAACAGGGGGATATGGCCGTTCGCAGCTTTCTTT.